These 14 T cell receptor beta chains share one sample of origin, sequenced in a study of shared clonotypes between healthy human individuals. Assay: immunoSEQ multiplex PCR; the TCRdb copy retains only in-frame clones and omits some. Of under 2.5 million clones detected, about nine tenths appear once; the ten largest clones hold about 0.36%. Source material: naive CD4+ T cells from PBMCs. The subset was: CD45RA+ positively selected. The receptors come from a man between 18 and 29 years old in good health. Some clones in this sample may be carry-over from other donors' samples.

The chain joins TRBV21-1 to TRBJ2-4. TRBV21-1 is a known pseudogene. This CDR3 spans 15 amino acids. In nucleotides, the CDR3 is TGTGCCAGCAGCACAGGGGGGGAGGCCAAAAACATTCAGTACTTC. It is translated as CASSTGGEAKNIQYF.

The chain combines TRBV5-8 with TRBJ1-1; 7 bases are shared with TRBD1. CDR1 is SGHTS, CDR2 YDEGEE, per germline. The V segment lost 4 bases and the J segment 3 bases; nucleotides outside the gene matches: 9. The CDR3 contains 15 residues. In DNA form, the CDR3 reads TGTGCCAGCAGCGGTAGACAGGGTCGGTACACTGAAGCTTTCTTT. Translated: CASSGRQGRYTEAFF.

The chain recombines TRBV5-1 with TRBJ1-4, with 8 bases matching TRBD1. This CDR3 has 15 residues. From germline, CDR1 is SGHRS and CDR2 YFSETQ. Trimming removed 1 base from V and 1 base from J; junction bases left unmatched: 0. In nucleotides, the CDR3 is TGCGCCAGCAGCTTGACAGGGGGAACTAATGAAAAACTGTTTTTT. Translated: CASSLTGGTNEKLFF.

The chain has TRBV30 and TRBJ1-4; 7 nucleotides align to TRBD1. Looked up from germline, CDR1 is GTSNPN and CDR2 is SVGIG (reference sequence). With V trimmed by 7 bases and J by 5 bases, 16 bases remained unmatched. CDR3 length: 16 amino acids. The CDR3 DNA follows: TGTGCCTATGAGAGAGGCAGGGGGGGTGGAAATGAAAAACTGTTTTTT. Amino acids: CAYERGRGGGNEKLFF.

This rearrangement joins TRBV28 to TRBJ1-5; tentative D call: TRBD1 (5 bases). V was cut by 3 bases and J by 0 bases, with 12 bases left in between. Germline loops: CDR1 MDHEN, CDR2 SYDVKM. The CDR3 is made up of 16 amino acids. Written as DNA, the CDR3 is TGTGCCAGCAGTTTCCTCGACAGTGATAGCAATCAGCCCCAGCATTTT. Its protein is CASSFLDSDSNQPQHF.

The V gene is TRBV4-2, the J gene TRBJ2-7; 10 bases are a match to TRBD2. V lost 0 bases and J lost 2; bases outside the gene matches: 4. This CDR3 is built from 16 residues. The V gene's germline CDR1 is LGHNA and CDR2 YNFKEQ. CDR3 DNA sequence: TGTGCCAGCAGCCAAGATCTCAGCGGGAGGGCCTACGAGCAGTACTTC. Its translation: CASSQDLSGRAYEQYF.

V and J are TRBV11-3 and TRBJ2-7; a weak D match, TRBD2 (6 bases). With 5 bases removed from V and 0 bases from J, the gap between germline ends came to 29 bases. Looked up from germline, CDR1 is SGHNT and CDR2 is YENEEA. The CDR3 totals 20 residues. The CDR3 DNA sequence: TGTGCCAGCAGCCGACCCCCGCTAGCGTTTTGGGTTCTGTACTCCTACGAGCAGTACTTC. It is translated as CASSRPPLAFWVLYSYEQYF.

This chain joins TRBV7-8 and TRBJ2-7; 12 nucleotides match TRBD2. This CDR3 contains 17 residues. Germline V lookup: CDR1 SGHVS, CDR2 FQNEAQ. The J segment lost 6 bases and the V segment lost 0 bases, leaving 9 bases of the junction unmatched. CDR3 loop: CASSLARRTSGIVEQYF. CDR3 DNA sequence: TGTGCCAGCAGCTTAGCGCGTAGGACTAGCGGGATAGTCGAGCAGTACTTC. The full variable domain, with the rest looked up from reference TRBV7-8 and TRBJ2-7, is GAGVSQSPRYKVAKRGQDVALRCDPISGHVSLFWYQQALGQGPEFLTYFQNEAQLDKSGLPSDRFFAERPEGSVSTLKIQRTQQEDSAVYLCASSLARRTSGIVEQYFGPGTRLTVT.

This chain joins TRBV6-5 and TRBJ2-7; D unresolved. The germline CDR1 and CDR2 sequences are MNHEY and SVGAGI. CDR3 length equals 13 residues. V lost 6 bases to trimming and J lost 2 bases, with 11 bases between them. CDR3: CASSTDGTYEQYF. CDR3 DNA sequence: TGTGCCAGCAGCACGGACGGAACCTACGAGCAGTACTTC.

This clone was recorded once. The chain employs TRBV2 and TRBJ1-1, with a possible D match to TRBD1 (5 bases). The germline V and J ends were trimmed by 2 bases and 5 bases, with 18 bases remaining between them. CDR1 is SNHLY and CDR2 is FYNNEI in the germline V gene. CDR3 size: 16 residues. In DNA form, the CDR3 reads TGTGCCAGCAGTGAACAGGGTTCGCGGTTGGATACTGAAGCTTTCTTT. Amino acid sequence: CASSEQGSRLDTEAFF.

The chain couples TRBV5-6 to TRBJ2-7; 8 nucleotides agree with TRBD1. V lost 1 base, J lost 4 bases, and 4 bases stayed unmatched. The CDR3 loop spans 14 amino acids. Germline V gene data show CDR1 as SGHDT and CDR2 as YYEEEE. The CDR3 here is CASSLMDRAYEQYF. CDR3 in DNA: TGTGCCAGCAGCTTGATGGACAGGGCTTACGAGCAGTACTTC.

This clone was seen just once. The genes are TRBV5-1 and TRBJ2-2; maybe TRBD2 (7 bases). V lost 6 bases and J 3 bases, leaving 15 bases between the germline ends. The CDR3 covers 15 residues. CDR1 SGHRS and CDR2 YFSETQ come from the germline V gene. This chain's CDR3 is CASTLGAGDTGELFF. The CDR3 DNA sequence: TGCGCCAGCACCCTGGGGGCGGGGGACACCGGGGAGCTGTTTTTT.

The CDR3 sequence is CASTRGSDTEAFF. The CDR3 region has the DNA TGTGCCAGCACACGGGGCTCGGACACTGAAGCTTTCTTT. The chain links TRBV6-1 to TRBJ1-1; TRBD1 might be the D (5 bases). The germline gives CDR1 MNHNS, CDR2 SASEGT. CDR3 length: 13 amino acids. Trimming took off 7 bases at V and 3 bases at J, with 12 bases between the two ends.

As DNA, the CDR3 is TGTGCCAGCAGCCAAGATCGGCGGTATACGGAGACCCAGTACTTC. Its translation: CASSQDRRYTETQYF. V usage is TRBV14 and J usage is TRBJ2-5; D not certain. Germline CDR1 and CDR2: SGHDN and FVKESK. The CDR3 loop spans 15 amino acids. Trimming stripped 0 bases from V and 5 bases from J, with 13 bases between.